This TCR beta chain was captured by sequencing in a study of shared clonotypes between healthy human individuals. The length of the CDR3 is 14 residues. V was pared by 6 bases and J by 3 bases, with 4 bases of the junction left unmatched. Germline CDR1 MNHEY, CDR2 SMNVEV (reference sequence). Profiling relied on immunoSEQ multiplex PCR, and the TCRdb table lists in-frame clones only, not all of them. The table records 2 million to 3 million clones, 93% of them present only once. Specimen: naive CD4+ T cells from PBMCs. Subset denoted: CD45RA+ positively selected. The TCR originated in a man in his late teens or twenties in good health. Some clones in this sample may be carry-over from other donors' samples. The rearrangement joins TRBV27 to TRBJ2-5; 10 positions match TRBD2. The DNA for the CDR3 is TGTGCCAGCAGACACCTAGCGGGAGAAGAGACCCAGTACTTC. Its protein product is CASRHLAGEETQYF.